The sequence of this T cell receptor beta chain was determined in a study of vaccination and CD4 T cells after COVID-19. The overall study: Blood was drawn a median around 72 days post second dose, range 14 to 241.

Sequenced with the Oncomine TCR Beta short-read assay was DNA taken from cultured CD4+ T cells. TCRdb re-analysed the PCR reads in MiXCR, keeping a single row per CDR3 protein. The data contain roughly 4,800 distinct CDR3 sequences, roughly 60% of them singletons. The treatment was: approximately nine-day PBMC culture with coronavirus spike peptide pools or control peptides (ViraFEST assay). CD4+ T cells that came from the unexposed donor were collected before the COVID-19 pandemic (2011-2018). As regards this clonotype: Its antigen remains unknown.

The CDR3 sequence is 12 residues long. CDR1 and CDR2 from the germline V gene are MNHEY and SMNVEV (reference sequence). With V trimmed by 6 bases and J by 8 bases, 5 bases remained unmatched. The receptor's source is a human donor in good health. Sequencing used CD4+ T cells from blood, cultured in vitro. The rearrangement links TRBV27 to TRBJ1-2; 8 bases map to TRBD1. The CDR3 loop reads CASRTGAFGYTF. CDR3 coding DNA: TGTGCCAGCAGGACAGGGGCGTTCGGCTACACCTTC.